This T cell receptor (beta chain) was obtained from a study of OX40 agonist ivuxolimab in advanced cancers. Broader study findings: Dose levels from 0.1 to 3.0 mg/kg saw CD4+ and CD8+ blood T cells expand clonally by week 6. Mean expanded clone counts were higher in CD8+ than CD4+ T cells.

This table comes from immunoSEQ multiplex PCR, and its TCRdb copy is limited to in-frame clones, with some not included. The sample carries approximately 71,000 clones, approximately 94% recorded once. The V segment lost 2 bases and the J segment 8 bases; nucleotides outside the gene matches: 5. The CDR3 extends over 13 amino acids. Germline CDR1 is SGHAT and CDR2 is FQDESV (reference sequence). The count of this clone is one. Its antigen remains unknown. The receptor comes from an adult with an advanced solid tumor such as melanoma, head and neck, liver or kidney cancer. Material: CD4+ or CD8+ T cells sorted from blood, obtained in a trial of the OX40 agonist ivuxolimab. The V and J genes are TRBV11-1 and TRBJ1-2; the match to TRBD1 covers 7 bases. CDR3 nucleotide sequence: TGTGCCAGCAGCTTATACAGGGGAGGCGGCTACACCTTC. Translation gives CASSLYRGGGYTF.